This T cell receptor (beta chain) was obtained from a study of shared T cell receptors in the human thymus. The data were produced by immunoSEQ multiplex PCR, yet TCRdb's version contains in-frame clones alone and is incomplete. The repertoire consists of hundreds of thousands of clones, with over 75% occurring once and the leading ten covering approximately 0.0097%. The CDR3 is 16 amino acids. CDR1 is SGHRS and CDR2 is YFSETQ in the germline V gene. Trimming took 1 base from V and 0 from J; bases not matched to a gene: 3. The same data also went into a second study, on human thymus T cells. That publication notes: Finnish infants who were healthy and having corrective surgery for congenital heart defects made up the donors. The thymus tissue came from resections taken during corrective heart surgery. Apparent bias marked the V and J gene usage of thymic and blood repertoires. Unrelated individuals were reported by related research to share highly overlapping thymic repertoires.

The V and J genes are TRBV5-1 and TRBJ2-3; 9 bases line up with TRBD2. Sample: thymocytes. This receptor was obtained from a boy under three years old with a congenital heart defect. This CDR3 reads CASSLKRGASTDTQYF. The CDR3 nucleotides read TGCGCCAGCAGCTTGAAGCGGGGGGCTAGCACAGATACGCAGTATTTT.